One and the same sample provided the 14 T cell receptor beta chains below, sequenced in a study of control samples from healthy donors and cancer patients. The method was immunoSEQ multiplex PCR; TCRdb's version includes in-frame clones alone and lacks a portion of them. Here the sample spans 100,000 to 150,000 clones, 85% to 90% being singletons. Sequenced input: blood. These TCRs come from a man aged 30-40 years in good health.

This clone was found once. This rearrangement joins TRBV7-8 to TRBJ1-6; 7 bases are shared with TRBD1. V lost 11 bases and J lost 6; bases outside the gene matches: 10. Germline CDR1 SGHVS, CDR2 FQNEAQ. CDR3 length: 14 amino acids. The CDR3 sequence is CASGGQSLNSPLHF. For the CDR3, the DNA is TGTGCCTCAGGGGGACAGTCCCTTAATTCACCCCTCCACTTT.

In its sample, this clone was seen once. This chain links TRBV4-1 with TRBJ2-2; 7 bases are a match to TRBD1. Trimming cost V 3 bases and J 1 base; bases outside gene matches: 2. CDR1 MGHRA and CDR2 YSYEKL come from the germline V gene. CDR3 length: 15 residues. The CDR3, as DNA: TGCGCCAGCAGCCAGGGACAGAGGAACACCGGGGAGCTGTTTTTT. It yields the protein CASSQGQRNTGELFF.

This chain connects TRBV2 to TRBJ1-5, with D tentatively TRBD1 (6 bases). V gave up 4 bases and J gave up 9 bases, with 25 bases separating them. CDR3 length: 17 residues. Per the germline V gene, CDR1 is SNHLY and CDR2 is FYNNEI. CDR3 region: CASSGGFRTVVGGPQHF. DNA of the CDR3: TGTGCCAGCAGTGGGGGTTTTAGGACAGTGGTCGGTGGGCCCCAGCATTTT.

The chain is built from TRBV5-1 and TRBJ1-2; no clear D gene. Trimming took off 1 base at V and 1 base at J, with 5 bases between the two ends. CDR1 is SGHRS and CDR2 is YFSETQ in the germline V gene. The CDR3 extends over 13 amino acids. The CDR3 is CASSLTDNYGYTF. DNA of the CDR3: TGCGCCAGCAGCTTGACGGATAACTATGGCTACACCTTC. Using reference TRBV5-1 and TRBJ1-2 for the parts outside the CDR3, the full variable domain is KAGVTQTPRYLIKTRGQQVTLSCSPISGHRSVSWYQQTPGQGLQFLFEYFSETQRNKGNFPGRFSGRQFSNSRSEMNVSTLELGDSALYLCASSLTDNYGYTFGSGTRLTVV.

The rearrangement links TRBV6-1 to TRBJ1-4; the D gene is possibly TRBD1 (5 bases). The CDR3 is 15 residues long. Per germline, CDR1 MNHNS and CDR2 SASEGT. V was shortened by 2 bases and J by 7 bases, with 14 bases between the two germline ends. CDR3 region: CASSELKGLGEKLFF. CDR3 nucleotides: TGTGCCAGCAGTGAACTTAAGGGGCTGGGTGAAAAACTGTTTTTT.

CDR3 nucleotides: TGTGCCACCAGCAGAGATGTCGGCTCTGGAAACACCATATATTTT. This sequence encodes CATSRDVGSGNTIYF. The chain joins TRBV15 to TRBJ1-3; D gene uncertain. V lost 0 bases to trimming and J lost 0 bases, with 6 bases between them. This CDR3 spans 15 amino acids. Germline V gene lookup returns CDR1 LNHNV and CDR2 YYDKDF (reference sequence).

Written as DNA, the CDR3 is TGTGCCAGCCGATTATGGACAGGGAATGAGCAGTTCTTC. Translating it yields CASRLWTGNEQFF. The V gene is TRBV27, the J gene TRBJ2-1; TRBD1 aligns across 8 bases. This CDR3 region has 13 residues. Germline V gene data show CDR1 as MNHEY and CDR2 as SMNVEV (reference sequence). Losses at the gene ends were 8 bases for V and 7 bases for J; bases not matched to a gene: 7.

The chain uses TRBV9 and TRBJ1-2; no firm D call. From germline, CDR1 is SGDLS and CDR2 YYNGEE. Trimming stripped 4 bases from V and 5 bases from J, with 15 bases between. There are 14 residues in the CDR3. This chain's CDR3 is CASSREEIQYGYTF. The CDR3, as DNA: TGTGCCAGCAGCCGGGAGGAGATTCAATATGGCTACACCTTC.

The CDR3 region is CASSPGSGGGLYNEQFF. CDR3 sequence (DNA): TGTGCCAGCTCACCCGGGTCGGGGGGCGGCCTGTACAATGAGCAGTTCTTC. The V call is TRBV18, the J call TRBJ2-1; D may be TRBD2 (7 bases). The V end lost 3 bases, the J end lost 4 bases, and 19 bases lay between the germline ends. This CDR3 comprises 17 residues. Germline CDR1 is KGHSH and CDR2 is LQKENI.

V usage is TRBV11-2 and J usage is TRBJ2-7, with D possibly matching TRBD1 (6 bases). V was pared by 8 bases and J by 4 bases, with 15 bases between. Germline CDR1 is SGHAT and CDR2 is FQNNGV. CDR3 length equals 13 residues. CDR3 region: CASGGVERYEQYF. The CDR3 DNA sequence: TGTGCCAGCGGGGGCGTAGAGCGGTACGAGCAGTACTTC.

This clone appeared once. The genes are TRBV2 and TRBJ2-1; D call uncertain. Germline lookup yields CDR1 SNHLY and CDR2 FYNNEI. The CDR3 sequence is 13 residues long. Trimming shortened V by 5 bases and J by 5 bases, and 10 bases separated the two germline ends. DNA for the CDR3: TGTGCCAGCAGTACATGGGCCGACAATGAGCAGTTCTTC. This sequence encodes CASSTWADNEQFF.

This chain links TRBV4-1 with TRBJ2-7, with a tentative D call TRBD1 (5 bases). The V gene lost 0 bases and the J gene lost 6 bases, with 12 bases spanning the gap. The CDR3 has 14 residues. Germline V CDR1 and CDR2: MGHRA, YSYEKL. In nucleotides, the CDR3 is TGCGCCAGCAGCCAAGATACCCGCGACAGCGAGCAGTACTTC. Encoded protein: CASSQDTRDSEQYF.

Comment on this clone: A read error may produce the germline difference seen at one junction end. The chain links TRBV13 to TRBJ1-2; 10 positions match TRBD1. The CDR3 is 14 amino acids. Per germline, CDR1 PRHDT and CDR2 FYEKMQ (reference sequence). In DNA, the CDR3 is TGTGCCAGCAGCGCCGACAGGGGGCACTACGGCTACACCTTC. Translation gives CASSADRGHYGYTF.

This rearrangement joins TRBV18 to TRBJ1-2; 7 nucleotides match TRBD1. The CDR3 has 13 amino acids. The V gene end was trimmed by 6 bases and the J gene end by 8 bases; junction bases not matched to a gene: 9. Germline V gene sequence: CDR1 KGHSH, CDR2 LQKENI. In DNA form, the CDR3 reads TGTGCCAGCTCGATAGGACAGGTCGGAGGCTACACCTTC. It codes for CASSIGQVGGYTF. Complete variable domain (other parts from reference TRBV18 and TRBJ1-2): NAGVMQNPRHLVRRRGQEARLRCSPMKGHSHVYWYRQLPEEGLKFMVYLQKENIIDESGMPKERFSAEFPKEGPSILRIQQVVRGDSAAYFCASSIGQVGGYTFGSGTRLTVV.